This T cell receptor beta chain was captured in a study of T-cell reconstitution after alpha-beta-depleted transplantation in children. The V gene lost 6 bases and the J gene lost 4 bases, with 16 bases spanning the gap. The germline gives CDR1 SEHNR, CDR2 FQNEAQ (reference sequence). CDR3 size: 15 residues. Unique molecular identifiers were used to barcode this TCRbeta library. A single record per CDR3 protein comes from TCRdb applying MiXCR to the PCR reads. Of about 610,000 distinct CDR3 sequences listed, about 10% are singletons. This clonotype showed up many times. Sample: PBMCs from the stem cell graft donor, taken from the stem cell graft. The TCR originated in a human donor who donated a stem cell graft to a child with acute myeloid leukemia. J is TRBJ1-5 and V is TRBV7-9, with D possibly matching TRBD1 (6 bases). The CDR3 coding sequence is TGTGCCAGCAGTCCACAGGGCGGGGGGAATCAGCCCCAGCATTTT. It codes for CASSPQGGGNQPQHF.